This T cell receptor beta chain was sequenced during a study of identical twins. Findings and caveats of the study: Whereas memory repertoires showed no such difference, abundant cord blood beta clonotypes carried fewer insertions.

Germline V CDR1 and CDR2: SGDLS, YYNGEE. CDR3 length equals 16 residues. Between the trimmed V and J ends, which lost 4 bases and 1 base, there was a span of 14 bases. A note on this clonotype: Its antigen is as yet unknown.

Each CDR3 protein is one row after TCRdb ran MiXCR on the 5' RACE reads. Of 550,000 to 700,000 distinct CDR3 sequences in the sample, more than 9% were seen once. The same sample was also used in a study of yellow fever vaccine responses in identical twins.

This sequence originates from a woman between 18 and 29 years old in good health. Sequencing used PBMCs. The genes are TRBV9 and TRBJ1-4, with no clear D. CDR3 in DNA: TGTGCCAGCAGCCCCTGGAGGGAGGAAACTAATGAAAAACTGTTTTTT. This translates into CASSPWREETNEKLFF. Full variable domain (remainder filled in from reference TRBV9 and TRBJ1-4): DSGVTQTPKHLITATGQRVTLRCSPRSGDLSVYWYQQSLDQGLQFLIQYYNGEERAKGNILERFSAQQFPDLHSELNLSSLELGDSALYFCASSPWREETNEKLFFGSGTQLSVL.